A single sample gave rise to the 15 T cell receptor beta chains below, sequenced in a study of identical twins. One entry per CDR3 protein, called by TCRdb with MiXCR from the 5' RACE reads. The sample consists of 1.5 million to 2 million distinct CDR3 sequences, under 35% of them appearing once. Input material: cord blood. The receptors originated from a newborn girl in good health.

A single count supports this clonotype. The chain combines TRBV27 with TRBJ2-2; D may be TRBD2 (6 bases). The CDR3 length is 15 residues. The V gene lost 1 base and the J gene lost 5 bases, with 11 bases spanning the gap. Germline V gives CDR1 MNHEY, CDR2 SMNVEV (reference sequence). Written as DNA, the CDR3 is TGTGCCAGCAGTTTATTCTGGGCGGGGACCGGGGAGCTGTTTTTT. Translating gives CASSLFWAGTGELFF.

The table lists this clonotype with many counts. The chain carries TRBV20-1 and TRBJ2-5; no definite D call. The germline V gene has CDR1 DFQATT and CDR2 SNEGSKA (reference sequence). Trimming removed 3 bases at V and 1 base at J, with 6 bases between. CDR3 length: 12 residues. In DNA form, the CDR3 reads TGCAGTGCTAGGGGCACCCAAGAGACCCAGTACTTC. Translation: CSARGTQETQYF.

This clonotype was counted between two and nine times. The V call is TRBV5-1, the J call TRBJ2-5; D is tentatively TRBD1 or TRBD2 (7 bases each). Trimming took 1 base from V and 4 from J, leaving 14 bases between them. The CDR3 loop spans 15 amino acids. From germline, CDR1 is SGHRS and CDR2 YFSETQ. This CDR3 is CASSLKTGRGETQYF. Written as DNA, the CDR3 is TGCGCCAGCAGCTTGAAGACAGGGAGGGGAGAGACCCAGTACTTC.

The chain joins TRBV21-1 to TRBJ2-7; the D call of TRBD1 is as the table states it, not checked on the DNA. TRBV21-1 is a pseudogene. The length of the CDR3 is 17 residues. The CDR3 nucleotides are TGTGCCAGCAGCAAAGCGCAAGGGGTGGGTGACTCCTACGAGCAGTACTTC. Amino acids: CASSKAQGVGDSYEQYF.

This clonotype was seen a handful of times. J is TRBJ2-6 and V is TRBV12-3 or TRBV12-4; maybe TRBD1 (5 bases). This CDR3 comprises 18 residues. V shed 2 bases and J shed 0 bases, with 14 bases lying between them. The CDR3 sequence: CASSLWGSFFSGANVLTF. The CDR3 DNA sequence: TGTGCCAGCAGTTTATGGGGCAGTTTTTTCTCTGGGGCCAACGTCCTGACTTTC.

The V and J genes are TRBV3-1 and TRBJ2-5; 12 nucleotides align to TRBD2. The tail of the sequence fits TRBJ2-7 better, so the J call may be wrong. CDR1 and CDR2 from the germline V gene are LGHDT and YNNKEL (reference sequence). The CDR3 runs to 14 residues. This chain's CDR3 is CASSQTSGGYEQYF. CDR3 in DNA: TGTGCCAGCAGCCAGACTAGCGGGGGTTACGAGCAGTACTTC.

This clonotype was observed at least ten times. The rearrangement links TRBV6-2 or TRBV6-3 to TRBJ2-5; no reliable D call. Germline loops: CDR1 MNHEY, CDR2 SVGEGT. This CDR3 has 13 residues. Trimming removed 0 bases at V and 2 bases at J, with 4 bases between. This CDR3 reads CASSYSSQETQYF. DNA of the CDR3: TGTGCCAGCAGTTACTCCTCGCAAGAGACCCAGTACTTC.

This clonotype occurred a few times. The rearrangement uses TRBV2 and TRBJ2-4, with TRBD1 matching 8 bases. Germline CDR1 and CDR2: SNHLY and FYNNEI. The CDR3 is made up of 15 amino acids. J gave up 13 bases and V 6 bases, and 17 bases lay outside the gene matches. CDR3 loop: CASSSGQVLLFEQYF. The CDR3 nucleotides read TGTGCCAGCAGCTCGGGACAGGTCCTCCTCTTTGAGCAGTACTTC.

The V gene is TRBV20-1, the J gene TRBJ2-1; a possible D gene is TRBD1 (6 bases). The J call is doubtful: the DNA matches TRBJ2-7 better. The CDR3 runs 14 residues. The germline V gene encodes CDR1 DFQATT and CDR2 SNEGSKA (reference sequence). DNA for the CDR3: TGCAGTGCTAGAAAGGGACAATCATACAATGAGCAGTACTTC. Protein product: CSARKGQSYNEQYF.

This clonotype was observed a handful of times. The chain employs TRBV5-1 and TRBJ1-2; D not resolved. The CDR3 runs 13 residues. CDR1 and CDR2 from the germline V gene are SGHRS and YFSETQ. V shed 7 bases and J shed 3 bases, with 13 bases lying between them. In DNA, the CDR3 is TGCGCCAGCGCGGCGTACCAGGACTATGGCTACACCTTC. Translated: CASAAYQDYGYTF.

This clonotype was picked up a small number of times. V gene TRBV6-4 combines with J gene TRBJ1-1; D not resolved. CDR1 is MRHNA and CDR2 is SNTAGT in the germline V gene. Trimming removed 7 bases from V and 1 base from J, with 16 bases in between. The CDR3 has 15 residues. The CDR3 reads CASKGFRGGNTEAFF. As DNA, the CDR3 is TGTGCCAGCAAGGGCTTCCGGGGAGGGAACACTGAAGCTTTCTTT.

In its sample, this clonotype was seen a few times. The chain has TRBV29-1 and TRBJ1-5; 7 bases line up with TRBD1. CDR1 is SQVTM and CDR2 is ANQGSEA in the germline V gene. The CDR3 has 14 amino acids. With V trimmed by 4 bases and J by 7 bases, 10 bases remained unmatched. CDR3 protein: CSVAPTGSNQPQHF. The CDR3 DNA follows: TGCAGCGTTGCCCCGACAGGGTCCAACCAGCCCCAGCATTTT.

This sequence joins TRBV7-2 and TRBJ1-1, with D unclear. The CDR3 consists of 16 residues. From germline, CDR1 is SGHTA and CDR2 FQGNSA. V dropped 5 bases and J dropped 2 bases, with 18 bases sitting between them. CDR3 nucleotides: TGTGCCAGCAGCGCTCAGGTAGGGCGGACCAACACTGAAGCTTTCTTT. This gives the protein CASSAQVGRTNTEAFF.

V and J are TRBV11-2 and TRBJ2-3; possibly TRBD1 or TRBD2 for D (6 bases each). CDR3 length: 15 residues. The germline V gene has CDR1 SGHAT and CDR2 FQNNGV. V was cut by 4 bases and J by 4 bases, with 15 bases left in between. CDR3 coding DNA: TGTGCCAGCAGCTCTTGGAGGGGGGCATCAGATACGCAGTATTTT. Translation: CASSSWRGASDTQYF.

As concerns this clonotype: Its ends do not fully match the called genes, so a read error is possible. The chain recombines TRBV20-1 with TRBJ2-4, with 9 bases aligning to TRBD1. This CDR3 has 16 amino acids. CDR1 DFQATT and CDR2 SNEGSKA come from the germline V gene (reference sequence). This chain's CDR3 is CGARDRDRVWDNEQYF. The DNA of the CDR3 is TGCGGTGCTAGAGATCGGGACAGGGTGTGGGACAATGAGCAGTACTTC.